What follows is one T cell receptor (beta chain) and its context. This entry is derived from a study of long-term antiretroviral therapy in people with HIV. Germline assignment: CDR1 MDHEN and CDR2 SYDVKM. V lost 2 bases and J lost 2, with 10 bases in between. This CDR3 is built from 15 residues. At least two post-ART and at least one pre-ART PBMC sample were available for each donor. Participants with HIV, all of them, were treated in the United States. The run of the v3.0 immunoSEQ assay was at survey level. Profiling relied on immunoSEQ multiplex PCR, and the TCRdb table lists in-frame clones only, not all of them. The data show roughly 28,000 clones, approximately 87% seen once.

Source: unsorted PBMCs, taken 0.5 years after starting antiretroviral therapy. The chain is built from TRBV28 and TRBJ1-5, with D perhaps matching TRBD1 (5 bases). The source of this sequence is a woman between 18 and 29 years old with HIV. The CDR3 here is CASSLQGGGNQPQHF. Written as DNA, the CDR3 is TGTGCCAGCAGTTTACAGGGAGGAGGCAATCAGCCCCAGCATTTT.